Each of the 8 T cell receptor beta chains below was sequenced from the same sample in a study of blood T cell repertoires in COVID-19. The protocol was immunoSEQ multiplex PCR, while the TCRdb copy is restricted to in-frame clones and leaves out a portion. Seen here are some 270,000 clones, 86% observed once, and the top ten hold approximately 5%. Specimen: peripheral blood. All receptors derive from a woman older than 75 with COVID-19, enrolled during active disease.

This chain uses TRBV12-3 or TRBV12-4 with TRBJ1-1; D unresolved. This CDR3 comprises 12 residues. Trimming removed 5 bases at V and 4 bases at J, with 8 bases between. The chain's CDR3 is CASSRSVTEAFF. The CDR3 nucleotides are TGTGCCAGCAGTCGATCGGTCACTGAAGCTTTCTTT.

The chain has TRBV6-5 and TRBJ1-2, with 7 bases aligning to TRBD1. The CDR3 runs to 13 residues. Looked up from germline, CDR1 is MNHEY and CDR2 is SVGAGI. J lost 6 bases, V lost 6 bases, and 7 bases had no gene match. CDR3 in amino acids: CASRETGSDGYTF. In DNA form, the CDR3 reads TGTGCCAGCAGAGAGACAGGGTCGGATGGCTACACCTTC.

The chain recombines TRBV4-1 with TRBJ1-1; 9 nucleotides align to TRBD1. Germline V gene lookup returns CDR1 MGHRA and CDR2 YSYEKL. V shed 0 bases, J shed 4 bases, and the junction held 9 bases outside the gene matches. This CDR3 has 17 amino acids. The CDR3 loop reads CASSQDWLQGAATEAFF. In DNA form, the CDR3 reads TGCGCCAGCAGCCAAGATTGGTTACAGGGGGCGGCCACTGAAGCTTTCTTT.

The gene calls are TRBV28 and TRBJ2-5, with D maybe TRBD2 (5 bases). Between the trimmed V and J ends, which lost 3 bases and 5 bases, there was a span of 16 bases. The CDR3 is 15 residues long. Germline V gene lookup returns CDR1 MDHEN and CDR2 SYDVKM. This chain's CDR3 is CASSLRVGGGETQYF. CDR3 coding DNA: TGTGCCAGCAGTTTGCGTGTAGGAGGTGGGGAGACCCAGTACTTC. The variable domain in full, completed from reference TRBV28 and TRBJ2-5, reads DVKVTQSSRYLVKRTGEKVFLECVQDMDHENMFWYRQDPGLGLRLIYFSYDVKMKEKGDIPEGYSVSREKKERFSLILESASTNQTSMYLCASSLRVGGGETQYFGPGTRLLVL.

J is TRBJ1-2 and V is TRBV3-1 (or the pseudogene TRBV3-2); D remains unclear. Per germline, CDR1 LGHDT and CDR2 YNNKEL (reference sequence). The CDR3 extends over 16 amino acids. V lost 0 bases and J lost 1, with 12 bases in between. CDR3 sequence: CASSQDGAVFNYGYTF. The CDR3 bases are TGTGCCAGCAGCCAAGACGGAGCAGTATTTAACTATGGCTACACCTTC.

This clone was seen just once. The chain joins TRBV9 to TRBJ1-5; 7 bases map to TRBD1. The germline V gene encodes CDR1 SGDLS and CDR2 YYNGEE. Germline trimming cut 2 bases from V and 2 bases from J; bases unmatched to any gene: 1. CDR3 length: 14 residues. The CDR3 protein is CASSVTGGNQPQHF. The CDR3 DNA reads TGTGCCAGCAGCGTCACAGGGGGCAATCAGCCCCAGCATTTT.

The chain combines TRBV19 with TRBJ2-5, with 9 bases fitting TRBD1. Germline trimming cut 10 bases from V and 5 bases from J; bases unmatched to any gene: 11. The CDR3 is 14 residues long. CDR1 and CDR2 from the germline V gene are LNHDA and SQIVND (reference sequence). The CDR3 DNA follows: TGTGCCACAACAGACAGGGGGGGACGGGAGACCCAGTACTTC. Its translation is CATTDRGGRETQYF. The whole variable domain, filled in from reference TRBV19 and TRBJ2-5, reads DGGITQSPKYLFRKEGQNVTLSCEQNLNHDAMYWYRQDPGQGLRLIYYSQIVNDFQKGDIAEGYSVSREKKESFPLTVTSAQKNPTAFYLCATTDRGGRETQYFGPGTRLLVL.

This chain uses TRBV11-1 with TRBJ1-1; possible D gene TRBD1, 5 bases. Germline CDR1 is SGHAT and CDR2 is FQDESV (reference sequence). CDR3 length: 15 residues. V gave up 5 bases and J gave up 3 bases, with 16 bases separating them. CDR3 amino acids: CASSLEWGLDTEAFF. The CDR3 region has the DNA TGTGCCAGCAGCCTAGAGTGGGGCTTGGACACTGAAGCTTTCTTT.